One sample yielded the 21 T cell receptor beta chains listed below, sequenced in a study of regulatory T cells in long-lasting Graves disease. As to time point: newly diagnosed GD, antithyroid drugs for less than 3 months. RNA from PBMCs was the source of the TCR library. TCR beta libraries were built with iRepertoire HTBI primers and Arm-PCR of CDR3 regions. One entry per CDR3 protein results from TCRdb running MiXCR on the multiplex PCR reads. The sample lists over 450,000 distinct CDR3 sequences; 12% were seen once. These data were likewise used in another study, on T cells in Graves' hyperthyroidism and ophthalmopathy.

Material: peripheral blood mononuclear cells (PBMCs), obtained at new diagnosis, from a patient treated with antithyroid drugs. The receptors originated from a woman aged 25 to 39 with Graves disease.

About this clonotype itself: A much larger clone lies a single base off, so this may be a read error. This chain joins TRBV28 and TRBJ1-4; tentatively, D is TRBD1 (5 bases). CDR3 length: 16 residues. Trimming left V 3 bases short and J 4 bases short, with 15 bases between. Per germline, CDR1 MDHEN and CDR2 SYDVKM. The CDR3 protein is CASSLPRGSINEKLFF. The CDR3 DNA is TGTGCCAGCAGTTTGCCAAGGGGATCGATTAATGAAAAACTGTTTTTT.

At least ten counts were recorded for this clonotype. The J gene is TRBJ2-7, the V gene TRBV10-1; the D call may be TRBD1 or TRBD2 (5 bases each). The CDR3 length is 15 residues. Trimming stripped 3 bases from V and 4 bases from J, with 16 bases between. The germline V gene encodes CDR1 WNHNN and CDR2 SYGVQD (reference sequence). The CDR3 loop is CASSDLRRGVYEQYF. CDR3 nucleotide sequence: TGCGCCAGCAGTGACCTCCGTCGAGGGGTTTACGAGCAGTACTTC.

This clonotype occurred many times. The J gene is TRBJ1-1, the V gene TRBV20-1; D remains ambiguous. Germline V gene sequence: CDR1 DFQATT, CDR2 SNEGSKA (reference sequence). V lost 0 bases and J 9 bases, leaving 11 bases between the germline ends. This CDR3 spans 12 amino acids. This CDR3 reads CSARDVVRQAFF. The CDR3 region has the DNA TGCAGTGCTAGAGATGTCGTAAGACAAGCTTTCTTT.

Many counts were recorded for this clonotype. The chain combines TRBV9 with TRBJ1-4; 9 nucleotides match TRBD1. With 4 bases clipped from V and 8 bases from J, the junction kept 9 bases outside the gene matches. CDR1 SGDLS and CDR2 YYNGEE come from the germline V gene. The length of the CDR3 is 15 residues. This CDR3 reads CASSPRQGGNEKLFF. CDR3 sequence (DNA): TGTGCCAGCAGCCCTCGACAGGGGGGAAACGAAAAACTGTTTTTT.

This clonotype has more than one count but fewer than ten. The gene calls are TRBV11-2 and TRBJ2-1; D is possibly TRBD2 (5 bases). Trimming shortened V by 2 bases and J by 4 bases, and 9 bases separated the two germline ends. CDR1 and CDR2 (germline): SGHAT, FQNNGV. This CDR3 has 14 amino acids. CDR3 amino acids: CASSLPTRYNEQFF. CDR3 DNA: TGTGCCAGCAGCTTACCAACTAGGTACAATGAGCAGTTCTTC. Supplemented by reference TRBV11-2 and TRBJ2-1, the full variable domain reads EAGVAQSPRYKIIEKRQSVAFWCNPISGHATLYWYQQILGQGPKLLIQFQNNGVVDDSQLPKDRFSAERLKGVDSTLKIQPAKLEDSAVYLCASSLPTRYNEQFFGPGTRLTVL.

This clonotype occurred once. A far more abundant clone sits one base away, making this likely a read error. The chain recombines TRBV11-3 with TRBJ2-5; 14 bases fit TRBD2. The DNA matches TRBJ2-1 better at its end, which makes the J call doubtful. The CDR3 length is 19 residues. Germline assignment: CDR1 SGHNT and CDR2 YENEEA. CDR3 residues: CASSFRGLAGEGFYNEQFF. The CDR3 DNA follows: TGTGCCAGCAGCTTCAGGGGACTAGCGGGAGAGGGGTTCTACAATGAGCAGTTCTTC.

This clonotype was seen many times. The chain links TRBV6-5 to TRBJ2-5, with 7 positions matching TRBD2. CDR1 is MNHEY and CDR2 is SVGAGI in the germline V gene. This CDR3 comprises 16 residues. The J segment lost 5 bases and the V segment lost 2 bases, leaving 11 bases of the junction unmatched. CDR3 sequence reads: CASSYLGRGSSETQYF. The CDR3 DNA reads TGTGCCAGCAGTTACCTGGGGCGCGGGAGTAGCGAGACCCAGTACTTC.

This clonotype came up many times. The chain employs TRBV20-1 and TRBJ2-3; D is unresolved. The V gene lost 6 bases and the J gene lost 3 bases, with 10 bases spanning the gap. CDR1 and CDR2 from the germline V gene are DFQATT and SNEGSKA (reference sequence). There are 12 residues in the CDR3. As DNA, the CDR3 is TGCAGTGCCCTACTGGGGACAGATACGCAGTATTTT. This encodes CSALLGTDTQYF.

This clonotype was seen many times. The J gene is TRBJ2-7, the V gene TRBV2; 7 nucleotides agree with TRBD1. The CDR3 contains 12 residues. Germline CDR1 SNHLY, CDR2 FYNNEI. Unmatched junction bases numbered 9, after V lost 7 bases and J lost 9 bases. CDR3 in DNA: TGTGCCAGCATTCTTGACAGGGAAAGGCAGTACTTC. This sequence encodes CASILDRERQYF.

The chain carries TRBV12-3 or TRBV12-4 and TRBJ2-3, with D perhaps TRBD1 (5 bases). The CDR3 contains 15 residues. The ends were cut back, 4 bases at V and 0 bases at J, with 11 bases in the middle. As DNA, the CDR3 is TGTGCCAGCAGTTCGAGCAGGGTGAGCACAGATACGCAGTATTTT. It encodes CASSSSRVSTDTQYF.

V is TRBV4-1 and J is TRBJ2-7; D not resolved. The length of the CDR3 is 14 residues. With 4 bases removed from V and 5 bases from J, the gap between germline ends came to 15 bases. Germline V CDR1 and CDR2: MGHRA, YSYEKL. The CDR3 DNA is TGCGCCAGCAGCCGCGCCCCTATGTCCCACGAGCAGTACTTC. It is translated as CASSRAPMSHEQYF.

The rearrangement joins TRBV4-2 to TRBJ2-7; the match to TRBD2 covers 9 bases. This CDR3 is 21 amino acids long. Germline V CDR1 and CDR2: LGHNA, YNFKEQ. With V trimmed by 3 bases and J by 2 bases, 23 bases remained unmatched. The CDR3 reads CASSQPPVASGARKITYEQYF. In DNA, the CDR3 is TGTGCCAGCAGCCAGCCTCCCGTGGCTAGCGGGGCCCGTAAAATAACCTACGAGCAGTACTTC.

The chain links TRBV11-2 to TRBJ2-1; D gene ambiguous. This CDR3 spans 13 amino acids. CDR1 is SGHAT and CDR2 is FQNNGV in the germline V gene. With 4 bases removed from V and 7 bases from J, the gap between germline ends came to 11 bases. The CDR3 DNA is TGTGCCAGCAGCTCTCCGACTTCGAATGAGCAGTTCTTC. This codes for CASSSPTSNEQFF. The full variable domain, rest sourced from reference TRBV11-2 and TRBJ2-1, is EAGVAQSPRYKIIEKRQSVAFWCNPISGHATLYWYQQILGQGPKLLIQFQNNGVVDDSQLPKDRFSAERLKGVDSTLKIQPAKLEDSAVYLCASSSPTSNEQFFGPGTRLTVL.

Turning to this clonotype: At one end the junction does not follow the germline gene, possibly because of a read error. The CDR3 DNA reads as TGTGCCAGCTCAACCCAGACAACTAATGAAAAACCGTTTTTT. Amino acids: CASSTQTTNEKPFF. The rearrangement joins TRBV18 to TRBJ1-4; D remains unclear. CDR3 size: 14 residues. Per the germline V gene, CDR1 is KGHSH and CDR2 is LQKENI.

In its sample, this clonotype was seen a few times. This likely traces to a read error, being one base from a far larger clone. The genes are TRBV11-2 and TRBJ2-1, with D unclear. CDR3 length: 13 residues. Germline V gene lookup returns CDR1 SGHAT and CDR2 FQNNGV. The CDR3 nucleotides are TGTGCCAGCAGCTTAGGGAGCTACAATGGGCAGTTCTTC. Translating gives CASSLGSYNGQFF.

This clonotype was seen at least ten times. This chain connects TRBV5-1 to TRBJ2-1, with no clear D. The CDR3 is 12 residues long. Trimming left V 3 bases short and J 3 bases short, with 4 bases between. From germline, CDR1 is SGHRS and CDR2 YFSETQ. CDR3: CASSWDYNEQFF. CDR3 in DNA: TGCGCCAGCAGCTGGGACTACAATGAGCAGTTCTTC.

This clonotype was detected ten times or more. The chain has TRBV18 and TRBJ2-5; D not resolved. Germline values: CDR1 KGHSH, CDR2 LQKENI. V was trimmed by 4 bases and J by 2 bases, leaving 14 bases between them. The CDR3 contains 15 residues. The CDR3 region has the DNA TGTGCCAGCTCACGGGGAAGTCCCCCACAAGAGACCCAGTACTTC. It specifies CASSRGSPPQETQYF.

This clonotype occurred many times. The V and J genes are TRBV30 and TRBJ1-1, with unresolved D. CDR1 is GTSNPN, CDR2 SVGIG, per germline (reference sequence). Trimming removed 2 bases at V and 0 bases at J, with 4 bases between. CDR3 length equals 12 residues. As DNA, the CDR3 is TGTGCCTGGAGTATGGTGAACACTGAAGCTTTCTTT. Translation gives CAWSMVNTEAFF.

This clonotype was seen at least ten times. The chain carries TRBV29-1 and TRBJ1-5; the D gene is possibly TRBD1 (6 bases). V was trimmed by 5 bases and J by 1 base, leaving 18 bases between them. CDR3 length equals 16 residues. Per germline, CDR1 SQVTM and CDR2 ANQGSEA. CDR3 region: CSVHRSPGVSNQPQHF. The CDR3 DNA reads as TGCAGCGTTCACCGGTCCCCAGGGGTGAGCAATCAGCCCCAGCATTTT.

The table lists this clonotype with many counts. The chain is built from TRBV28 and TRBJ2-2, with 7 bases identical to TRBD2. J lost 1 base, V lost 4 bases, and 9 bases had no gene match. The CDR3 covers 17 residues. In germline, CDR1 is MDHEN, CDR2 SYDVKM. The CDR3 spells CASSSPASGVNTGELFF. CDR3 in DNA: TGTGCCAGCAGTTCCCCTGCTAGCGGAGTGAACACCGGGGAGCTGTTTTTT.

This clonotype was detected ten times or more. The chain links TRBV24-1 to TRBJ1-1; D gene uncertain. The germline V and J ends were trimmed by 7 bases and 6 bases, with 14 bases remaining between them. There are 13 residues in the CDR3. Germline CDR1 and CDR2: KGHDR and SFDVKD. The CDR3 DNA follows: TGTGCCACCAGCCCCGGCGATAGGTCTGAAGCTTTCTTT. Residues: CATSPGDRSEAFF.